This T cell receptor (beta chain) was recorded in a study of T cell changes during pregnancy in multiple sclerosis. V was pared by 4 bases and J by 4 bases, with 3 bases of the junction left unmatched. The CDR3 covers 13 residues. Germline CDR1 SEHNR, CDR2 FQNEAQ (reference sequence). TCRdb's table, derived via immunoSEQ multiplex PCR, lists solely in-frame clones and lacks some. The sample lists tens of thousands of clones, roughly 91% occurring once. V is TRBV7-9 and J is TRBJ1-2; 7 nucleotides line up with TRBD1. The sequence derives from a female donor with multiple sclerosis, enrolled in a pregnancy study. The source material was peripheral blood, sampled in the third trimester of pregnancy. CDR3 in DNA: TGTGCCAGCAGCTCGACAGGGACCTATGGCTACACCTTC. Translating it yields CASSSTGTYGYTF.